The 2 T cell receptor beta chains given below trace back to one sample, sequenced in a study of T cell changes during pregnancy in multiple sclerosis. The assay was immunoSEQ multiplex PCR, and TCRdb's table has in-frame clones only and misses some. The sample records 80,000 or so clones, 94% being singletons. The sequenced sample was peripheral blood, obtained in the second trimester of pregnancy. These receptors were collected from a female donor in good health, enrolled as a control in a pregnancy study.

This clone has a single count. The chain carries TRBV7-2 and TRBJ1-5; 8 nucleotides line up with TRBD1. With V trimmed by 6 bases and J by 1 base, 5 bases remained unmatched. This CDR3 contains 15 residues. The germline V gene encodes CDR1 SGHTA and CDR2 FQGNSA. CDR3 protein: CASRPGGLSNQPQHF. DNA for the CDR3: TGTGCCAGCAGGCCAGGGGGCTTAAGCAATCAGCCCCAGCATTTT.

CDR3 residues: CASGLTGGRETQYF. The CDR3, as DNA: TGCGCCAGCGGACTAACAGGGGGCAGGGAGACCCAGTACTTC. This chain connects TRBV5-1 to TRBJ2-5; TRBD1 aligns across 9 bases. V trimming: 7 bases; J trimming: 5 bases; junction bases outside the gene matches: 9. This CDR3 comprises 14 residues. The germline V gene has CDR1 SGHRS and CDR2 YFSETQ. Full variable domain (missing parts from reference TRBV5-1 and TRBJ2-5): KAGVTQTPRYLIKTRGQQVTLSCSPISGHRSVSWYQQTPGQGLQFLFEYFSETQRNKGNFPGRFSGRQFSNSRSEMNVSTLELGDSALYLCASGLTGGRETQYFGPGTRLLVL.